Each of the 7 T cell receptor beta chains below was sequenced from the same sample in a study of vaccination effects on CD4 cells after COVID-19. These receptors lack a known antigen. Libraries were prepared by immunoSEQ multiplex PCR; TCRdb keeps only in-frame clonotypes and omits some of them. The sample yields almost 30,000 clones, 65% to 75% seen once. ViraFEST used viral peptide pools to expand antigen-specific CD4+ T cells before sequencing. Scientists isolated CD4+ T cells after an approximately 10-day culture period ended. Every participant took two doses of the BNT162b2 or mRNA-1273 vaccine. Specimen: CD4+ T cells from PBMCs cultured with HCoV-OC43 spike peptides, collected after COVID-19 vaccination. As for subset: HCoV-OC43 spike overlapping peptide pool stimulation. The receptors were gathered from a human donor who received a COVID-19 vaccine.

V usage is TRBV30 and J usage is TRBJ1-2; weak D call: TRBD1 (5 bases). Trimming stripped 3 bases from V and 8 bases from J, with 19 bases between. CDR3 length equals 14 residues. The germline gives CDR1 GTSNPN, CDR2 SVGIG (reference sequence). The CDR3: CAWRSETPRVGYTF. The CDR3 region has the DNA TGTGCCTGGAGGTCCGAAACCCCCAGGGTCGGCTACACCTTC. Combining the CDR3 with reference TRBV30 and TRBJ1-2 gives the whole variable domain SQTIHQWPATLVQPVGSPLSLECTVEGTSNPNLYWYRQAAGRGLQLLFYSVGIGQISSEVPQNLSASRPQDRQFILSSKKLLLSDSGFYLCAWRSETPRVGYTFGSGTRLTVV.

This clone appeared a single time. V usage is TRBV5-8 and J usage is TRBJ2-3; 8 bases map to TRBD2. The CDR3 length is 17 residues. Trimming cost V 1 base and J 1 base; bases outside gene matches: 8. The V gene's germline CDR1 is SGHTS and CDR2 YDEGEE. The CDR3 nucleotides are TGTGCCAGCAGCTTGACGGTTATCGGGGGGGGCACAGATACGCAGTATTTT. This sequence encodes CASSLTVIGGGTDTQYF.

This rearrangement joins TRBV7-9 to TRBJ2-5, with D perhaps matching TRBD2 (6 bases). The CDR3 length is 16 residues. Trimming removed 5 bases at V and 5 bases at J, with 21 bases between. Germline-derived CDR1 and CDR2 are SEHNR and FQNEAQ (reference sequence). CDR3 amino acids: CASSLRRAERWETQYF. In nucleotides, the CDR3 is TGTGCCAGCAGCCTTCGGAGGGCCGAAAGATGGGAGACCCAGTACTTC.

The J gene is TRBJ2-4, the V gene TRBV11-2; TRBD1 might be the D (5 bases). Deletions cut 6 bases from V and 1 base from J, with 19 bases between. The CDR3 runs to 17 residues. CDR1 and CDR2 from the germline V gene are SGHAT and FQNNGV. This chain's CDR3 is CASSSVRGRSAKNIQYF. In nucleotides, the CDR3 is TGTGCCAGCAGTTCCGTTAGGGGTAGATCGGCCAAAAACATTCAGTACTTC.

CDR3 protein: CASSLGGVETQYF. The CDR3 coding sequence is TGCGCCAGCAGCTTGGGCGGAGTCGAGACCCAGTACTTC. The chain employs TRBV5-1 and TRBJ2-5; D is unresolved. Trimming removed 0 bases at V and 5 bases at J, with 8 bases between. Germline V CDR1 and CDR2: SGHRS, YFSETQ. This CDR3 is built from 13 residues.

This clone has just a few counts. The J gene is TRBJ1-5, the V gene TRBV29-1, with D hard to call. Trimming left V 4 bases short and J 2 bases short, with 15 bases between. The germline V gene has CDR1 SQVTM and CDR2 ANQGSEA. The CDR3 contains 15 residues. The CDR3 sequence is CSVADGVLGNQPQHF. The CDR3 DNA reads TGCAGCGTTGCTGACGGAGTGTTAGGCAATCAGCCCCAGCATTTT. Based on the CDR3 plus reference TRBV29-1 and TRBJ1-5, the full variable domain is SAVISQKPSRDICQRGTSLTIQCQVDSQVTMMFWYRQQPGQSLTLIATANQGSEATYESGFVIDKFPISRPNLTFSTLTVSNMSPEDSSIYLCSVADGVLGNQPQHFGDGTRLSIL.

The chain combines TRBV3-1 (or the pseudogene TRBV3-2) with TRBJ2-3; 7 bases map to TRBD1. V dropped 3 bases and J dropped 2; count of bases not matched to a gene: 5. Germline V gene data show CDR1 as LGHDT and CDR2 as YNNKEL (reference sequence). CDR3 length: 15 residues. The CDR3 protein is CASSQPGQNTDTQYF. The CDR3 DNA is TGTGCCAGCAGCCAGCCGGGACAGAACACAGATACGCAGTATTTT.